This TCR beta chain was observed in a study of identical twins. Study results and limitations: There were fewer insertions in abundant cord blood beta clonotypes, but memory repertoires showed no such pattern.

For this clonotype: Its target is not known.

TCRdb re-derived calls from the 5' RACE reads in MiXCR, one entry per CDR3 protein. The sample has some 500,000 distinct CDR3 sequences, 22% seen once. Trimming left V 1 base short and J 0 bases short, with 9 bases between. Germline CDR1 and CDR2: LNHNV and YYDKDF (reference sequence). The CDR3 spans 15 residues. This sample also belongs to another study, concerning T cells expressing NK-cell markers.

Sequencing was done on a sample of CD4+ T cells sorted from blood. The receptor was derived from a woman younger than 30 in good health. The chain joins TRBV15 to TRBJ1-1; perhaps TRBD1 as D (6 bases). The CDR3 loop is CATSRATGLNTEAFF. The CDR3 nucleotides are TGTGCCACCAGCAGAGCGACAGGTTTGAACACTGAAGCTTTCTTT.